This TCR beta chain was observed in a study of blood T cell repertoires in COVID-19. In the study overall: Italy, Spain and the United States were the sources of the convalescent and acute COVID-19 samples. PBMCs, B-cell-depleted T cells, or T cells were the source of the cDNA or gDNA that made up the material.

Trimming cost V 3 bases and J 7 bases, with 10 bases left between them. The germline V gene has CDR1 MNHEY and CDR2 SMNVEV (reference sequence). The CDR3 extends over 14 amino acids. This clone has more than one count but fewer than ten. In terms of age and location, participants ranged from roughly 18 to 90 years and lived in roughly 22 US areas. In the source study's methods: Estimation of nucleated cell counts relied on the amplification of reference gene primers. Using immunoSEQ multiplex PCR, the repertoire was profiled, and TCRdb retains in-frame clones only, with some absent. V, J and clone size are those of that table, while D and trimming were read from the DNA. Of hundreds of thousands of clones in the sample, 85% to 90% are singletons; the top ten hold about 1%.

The sequencing input was PBMCs or T cells enriched from blood (not recorded which). The V gene is TRBV27, the J gene TRBJ1-6; perhaps TRBD1 as D (5 bases). The clonotype originates from a man aged 18 to 30 who had recovered from COVID-19. CDR3 nucleotide sequence: TGTGCCAGCAGTTTCGACAGAGGCAATTCACCCCTCCACTTT. Translating gives CASSFDRGNSPLHF.